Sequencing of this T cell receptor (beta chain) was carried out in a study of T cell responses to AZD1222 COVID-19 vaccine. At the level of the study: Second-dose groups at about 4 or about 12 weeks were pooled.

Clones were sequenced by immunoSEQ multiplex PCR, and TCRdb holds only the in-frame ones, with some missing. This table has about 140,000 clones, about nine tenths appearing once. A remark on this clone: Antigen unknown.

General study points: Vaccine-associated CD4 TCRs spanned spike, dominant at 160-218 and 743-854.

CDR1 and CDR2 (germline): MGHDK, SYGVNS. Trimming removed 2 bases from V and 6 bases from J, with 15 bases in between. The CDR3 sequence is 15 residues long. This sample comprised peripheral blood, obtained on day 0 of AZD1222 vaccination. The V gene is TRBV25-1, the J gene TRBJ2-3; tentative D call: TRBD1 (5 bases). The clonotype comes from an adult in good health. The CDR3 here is CASSEVGASGDTQYF. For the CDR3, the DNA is TGTGCCAGCAGTGAAGTTGGGGCCTCCGGGGATACGCAGTATTTT.